The present entry profiles one T cell receptor beta chain with its context. The input for sorted-subset replicate PCRs was 150 to 200 ng DNA, about 29,000 T cell genomes. In the authors' methods: Quality scores were absent from the junction-only immunoSEQ sequences, so filtering differed. Repertoires were generated with immunoSEQ multiplex PCR, while TCRdb's copy carries only in-frame clones and drops some. V, J and clone size derive from that table, while D and trimming were established from the DNA sequence. The sample lists 560,000 or so clones, approximately 96% occurring once. CDR3 size: 12 residues. Deletions cut 5 bases from V and 4 bases from J, with 11 bases between. Looked up from germline, CDR1 is SQVTM and CDR2 is ANQGSEA. Naive-designated CD8 cells lacked CD45RO, were positively enriched for CCR7, and omitted terminally differentiated effector memory CD45RA+ cells. This sample is part of a study of shared clonotypes between healthy human individuals.

This chain uses TRBV29-1 with TRBJ2-5; possible D gene TRBD2, 6 bases. The sample comprised naive CD8+ T cells sorted from blood. The TCR sequence derives from a woman aged 25 to 39 in good health. The CDR3 here is CSVRTMRETQYF. DNA for the CDR3: TGCAGCGTTCGGACTATGAGAGAGACCCAGTACTTC.